A selection of T cell receptor beta chains follows, all from one sample in a study of lymphopenia after photon versus proton radiotherapy. Method: immunoSEQ multiplex PCR; TCRdb's copy keeps in-frame clones and lacks some. In the table there are approximately 150,000 clones, about 88% of which are singletons. This sample comprised peripheral blood, obtained from a patient treated with photon-based radiotherapy. Receptors were obtained from a man aged 45 to 65 with gastric cancer. Each CDR3 is given with its conserved first and last residue. D genes are given only for firm matches. Clone size is given for some rows only: seen once, a few or many times, or a class if the clone is expanded.

-	TRBV14	TRBJ2-1	-	TGTGCCAGCAGCCACGATGGTTATGAGCAGTTCTTC	CASSHDGYEQFF
-	TRBV2	TRBJ2-7	TRBD1	TGTGCCAGCAGAGCCGGGACAGGGATGGTCCACGAGCAGTACTTC	CASRAGTGMVHEQYF
few	TRBV19	TRBJ1-4	-	TGTGCCAGTAGTATAGGGGGTGCAACTAATGAAAAACTGTTTTTT	CASSIGGATNEKLFF
-	TRBV19	TRBJ2-3	-	TGTGCCAGTAGTATAGGACAGGCGGATACGCAGTATTTT	CASSIGQADTQYF
-	TRBV19	TRBJ2-2	TRBD1	TGTGCCAGTAGTCCTTCGGACAGGGGGCTGACCGGGGAGCTGTTTTTT	CASSPSDRGLTGELFF
-	TRBV7-8	TRBJ2-2	-	TGTGCCAGCAGCCCACGCAATTTTGGCACCGGGGAGCTGTTTTTT	CASSPRNFGTGELFF
-	TRBV28	TRBJ2-7	TRBD2	TGTGCCAGCAGTTTTTCGGCGGGAGTAGCCTACGAGCAGTACTTC	CASSFSAGVAYEQYF
-	TRBV10-2	TRBJ2-7	TRBD1	TGCGCCAGCAGTCTTACCGGGACAGGGCGTTCCTACGAGCAGTACTTC	CASSLTGTGRSYEQYF
once	TRBV7-2	TRBJ2-2	TRBD2	TGTGCCAGCAGCCCCGTGAGCGGGAGGAACACCGGGGAGCTGTTTTTT	CASSPVSGRNTGELFF
-	TRBV6-6	TRBJ1-4	-	TGTGCCAGCAGTTACGGCGGAACTAATGAAAAACTGTTTTTT	CASSYGGTNEKLFF
-	TRBV6-5	TRBJ2-5	TRBD2	TGTGCCAGCAGCCGAGACGGGGGGCAAGAGACCCAGTACTTC	CASSRDGGQETQYF
once	TRBV30	TRBJ2-7	-	TGTGCCTGGGGGAGTTCCAGCTACGAGCAGTACTTC	CAWGSSSYEQYF
-	TRBV7-2	TRBJ2-7	-	TGTGCCAGCAGCCCGGACCGCTACGAGCAGTACTTC	CASSPDRYEQYF
-	TRBV5-6	TRBJ1-4	TRBD1	TGTGCCAGCAGCGGGGACAGGGGGCTAGGGGAAAAACTGTTTTTT	CASSGDRGLGEKLFF
-	TRBV10-3	TRBJ2-3	TRBD2	TGTGCCATCAGTGAACGTAGCGGGAGGGACACAGATACGCAGTATTTT	CAISERSGRDTDTQYF
-	TRBV4-2	TRBJ2-1	-	TGTGCCAGCAGCCAAGAACCCTTGTCGACGGGAGACCCCTACAATGAGCAGTTCTTC	CASSQEPLSTGDPYNEQFF
-	TRBV19	TRBJ1-1	-	TGTGCCAGTAGTGAGTCCACGGGGGCTAGTCCTGAAGCTTTCTTT	CASSESTGASPEAFF
-	TRBV6-1	TRBJ1-5	TRBD1	TGTGCCAGCAGCGTGACAGGGAGAAGCAATCAGCCCCAGCATTTT	CASSVTGRSNQPQHF
-	TRBV7-2	TRBJ2-5	TRBD2	TGTGCCAGCAGCTTGGGACTAGCGGGAGAAGGGAGAGAGACCCAGTACTTC	CASSLGLAGEGRETQYF
-	TRBV7-9	TRBJ1-1	-	TGTGCCAGCAGCTTTCCGAACACTGAAGCTTTCTTT	CASSFPNTEAFF
-	TRBV7-2	TRBJ2-7	-	TGTGCCAGCAGCCACCCGGAATTAACAGAGCAGTACTTC	CASSHPELTEQYF
-	TRBV19	TRBJ2-2	-	TGTGCCAGTAGTATCGAATCAAGACAGACCGGGGAGCTGTTTTTT	CASSIESRQTGELFF